This T cell receptor (beta chain) came from a study of Ad26.COV2.S vaccination and SARS-CoV-2 variants (dated by TCRdb to 2020 to 2022). With regard to the full study: Donors in the vaccine arm were drawn from COV1001, a multicentre, randomized, double-blind, placebo-controlled phase I-IIa trial testing Ad26.COV2.S in healthy adults. Trial participants were randomized into five groups of five: low-dose or high-dose Ad26.COV2.S given once or twice, or placebo on both occasions. The specificity and breadth of SARS-CoV-2-reactive T cell receptors after Ad26.COV2.S vaccination were assessed by TCRbeta repertoire sequencing. Investigators remained blinded to trial group allocation during experiments and outcome assessment. The TCR-sequenced set comprised approximately 32 samples: some 20 Ad26.COV2.S vaccine recipients, 5 placebo recipients and 8 SARS-CoV-2 convalescent individuals. Ad26.COV2.S was administered intramuscularly at a dose of 5x10^10 or 1x10^11 viral particles, either as one shot or as two shots given 56 days apart.

Cut back by 6 bases and 3 bases, the V and J ends lie 13 bases apart. Via the germline V gene (reference sequence), CDR1 is SEHNR and CDR2 FQNEAQ. The CDR3 measures 14 amino acids from cysteine to phenylalanine. The entry retains the CDR3 DNA only, 42 bases that are in frame from base 1. Interpreted using the paper, the treatment or condition label stands for: approximately 18 received Ad26.COV2.S at low or high dose, single or two shots; roughly 5 received placebo; per-sample allocation not given. For vaccine and placebo recipients, the sequenced repertoires came from samples collected on day 63 after the first injection. Cohort 1b enrolled around 24 adults aged 18-55 years at a single site in Boston, USA, between 29 July and 7 August 2020. Ad26.COV2.S was a replication-incompetent adenovirus type 26 vector expressing a prefusion-stabilized SARS-CoV-2 spike protein from the original Wuhan strain.

The immunoSEQ Assay was the method used to sequence TCRbeta CDR3 regions. After extraction, genomic DNA underwent amplification by bias-controlled multiplex PCR, followed by high-throughput sequencing. Per the original workflow: To quantify the absolute abundance of every unique TCRbeta CDR3 region, sequences were collapsed and filtered. T cell fraction was estimated by normalizing TCRbeta template counts to usable DNA, with usable DNA measured through amplification of reference genes found in all nucleated cells. Repertoire TCRs were annotated as SARS-CoV-2-specific when V gene, CDR3 amino acid sequence and J gene were exactly matched to a known reactive TCR set. The reference SARS-CoV-2 TCR set came from MIRA and was filtered for enrichment in COVID-19-positive ImmuneCODE repertoires, removing public or cross-reactive TCRs. Based on the MIRA antigens, annotated TCRs were further analysed at the level of specific ORF or position within ORF. Breadth was defined as the number of annotated unique rearrangements divided by the total number of unique productive rearrangements, and depth was defined as the summed frequency of the annotated unique rearrangements. TCR breadth was compared between groups using two-sided Wilcoxon rank-sum tests. What TCRdb holds here is the immuneACCESS table cut down to in-frame rearrangements. Part of the clones is not present; checked against another copy, under half of the missing clones reflect an unresolved V gene, and the others are unexplained. V, J and clone size derive from that table, while D and trimming were established from the DNA sequence. Within this sample are 300,000 to 500,000 clones, with about nine tenths of them counted one time only. Around 3.4% of the sample goes to the ten largest clones.

The investigation overall reported the following: The authors noted that the TCR breadth and depth analyses may have underestimated total T cell responses. Comparing responses between vaccine doses or regimens was not something the study was powered to do. Vaccine and placebo recipients had similar non-spike TCR breadth, a finding consistent with the vaccine containing only spike. Ad26.COV2.S recipients had higher spike-specific TCR breadth than placebo recipients (P = 0.0014). After vaccination, spike-specific CD8+ and CD4+ T cell responses were reported to show substantial breadth.

Details on this clone: Which antigen it targets is not known. Per-nucleotide qualities are absent, and no much larger clonotype sits a single base away.

This sample comprised peripheral blood, obtained in a trial of Ad26.COV2.S vaccine versus placebo. The TCR comes from a person between 18 and 60 years old who received the Ad26.COV2.S COVID-19 vaccine or a placebo. The chain is encoded by TRBV7-9 joined to TRBJ2-3; the D gene is tentatively TRBD1 or TRBD2, each matching 7 bases. The DNA sequence is TGTGCCAGCAGGGGAGGGACAGAGACAGATACGCAGTATTTT. This gives the protein CASRGGTETDTQYF.